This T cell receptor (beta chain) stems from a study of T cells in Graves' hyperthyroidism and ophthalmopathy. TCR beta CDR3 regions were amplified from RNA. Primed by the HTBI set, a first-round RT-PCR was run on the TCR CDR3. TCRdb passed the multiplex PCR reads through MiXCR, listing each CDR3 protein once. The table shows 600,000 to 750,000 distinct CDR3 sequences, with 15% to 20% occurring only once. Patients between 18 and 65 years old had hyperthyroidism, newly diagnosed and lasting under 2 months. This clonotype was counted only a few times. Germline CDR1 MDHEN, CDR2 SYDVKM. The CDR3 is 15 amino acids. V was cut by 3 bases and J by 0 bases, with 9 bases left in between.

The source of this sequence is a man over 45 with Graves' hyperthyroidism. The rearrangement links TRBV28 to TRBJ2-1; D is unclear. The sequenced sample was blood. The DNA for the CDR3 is TGTGCCAGCAGTTTTGCTTCCTTCTCCTACAATGAGCAGTTCTTC. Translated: CASSFASFSYNEQFF.